This T cell receptor beta chain appears in the sequencing data of a study of tumor-infiltrating lymphocytes in primary liver carcinoma. Study-level points and caveats: Tumor region pairs showed greater overlap than either tumor-adjacent or tumor-blood pairs did. A significantly higher top-250-clone fraction was recorded for tumors than for blood (p = 0.039).

Unsorted whole blood supplied the blood RNA, and germline DNA was isolated too. The patients, who had chronic HBV infection, were treatment-naive (untreated). Presurgery, approximately 4 milliliters of peripheral blood were collected. Notes on this clonotype: As yet, its antigen is unknown.

With a constant-region primer, TCR beta cDNA was made from 450 to 550 ng of total RNA. Each TCR beta library was derived from three nested multiplex PCR rounds that employed slightly modified ARM-PCR. One entry per CDR3 protein results from TCRdb running MiXCR on the multiplex PCR reads. The table has 180,000 or so distinct CDR3 sequences, 50% to 75% seen once. Sequenced input: peripheral blood. The receptor was derived from a man in his forties or fifties with primary liver carcinoma and hepatitis B virus infection.

As DNA, the CDR3 is TGTGCCAGCAGTTCTATTGACGGGACAGGGGGAAACAATGAGCAGTTCTTC. This translates into CASSSIDGTGGNNEQFF. The gene calls are TRBV6-2 or TRBV6-3 and TRBJ2-1, with 11 bases lining up with TRBD1. CDR1 is MNHEY and CDR2 is SVGEGT in the germline V gene. The CDR3 has 17 residues. Unmatched junction bases numbered 10, after V lost 4 bases and J lost 5 bases.